A single sample gave rise to the 23 T cell receptor beta chains below, sequenced in a study of blood T cell repertoires in COVID-19. Produced via immunoSEQ multiplex PCR; TCRdb's table is partial and in-frame only. The sample lists around 150,000 clones; around 90% were seen once. Sample: peripheral blood. The receptors here all came from a woman aged 60-75 years with active or convalescent COVID-19.

V gene TRBV4-3 combines with J gene TRBJ1-4, with D tentatively TRBD1 (5 bases). The CDR3 covers 17 residues. The V gene lost 1 base and the J gene lost 0 bases, with 12 bases spanning the gap. CDR1 LGHNA and CDR2 YSLEER come from the germline V gene. For the CDR3, the DNA is TGCGCCAGCAGCCAAGCATCCCTGACAGCAACTAATGAAAAACTGTTTTTT. Amino acid sequence: CASSQASLTATNEKLFF.

V gene TRBV7-8 combines with J gene TRBJ1-2, with a weak D call TRBD1 (6 bases). The V gene lost 5 bases and the J gene lost 3 bases, with 19 bases spanning the gap. This CDR3 has 16 amino acids. Germline assignment: CDR1 SGHVS and CDR2 FQNEAQ. CDR3 nucleotides: TGTGCCAGCAGCCCCTTCTCAAGACAGGACCACTATGGCTACACCTTC. Translating it yields CASSPFSRQDHYGYTF.

CDR3 protein: CASSPSGGPEYYSNQPQHF. In nucleotides, the CDR3 is TGTGCCAGTAGTCCTTCCGGGGGTCCCGAATATTATAGCAATCAGCCCCAGCATTTT. The chain is built from TRBV19 and TRBJ1-5; a weak D match, TRBD1 (5 bases). The germline CDR1 and CDR2 sequences are LNHDA and SQIVND (reference sequence). V lost 5 bases to trimming and J lost 0 bases, with 23 bases between them. The CDR3 is 19 residues long.

This chain connects TRBV25-1 to TRBJ1-3; D uncertain. CDR3 size: 13 residues. Per the germline V gene, CDR1 is MGHDK and CDR2 is SYGVNS. V was trimmed by 2 bases and J by 0 bases, leaving 2 bases between them. The CDR3 nucleotides are TGTGCCAGCAGTGAACTCTCTGGAAACACCATATATTTT. Its protein is CASSELSGNTIYF.

The chain links TRBV19 to TRBJ1-6, with D perhaps TRBD1 (6 bases). Trimming left V 3 bases short and J 10 bases short, with 10 bases between. The CDR3 length is 13 residues. Germline V lookup: CDR1 LNHDA, CDR2 SQIVND (reference sequence). The CDR3 DNA is TGTGCCAGTAGTATGGGAGGGGGATCACCCCTCCACTTT. Translated: CASSMGGGSPLHF.

This clone has just one count. The V call is TRBV7-9, the J call TRBJ2-1; no clear D. In germline, CDR1 is SEHNR, CDR2 FQNEAQ (reference sequence). Trimming removed 5 bases at V and 0 bases at J, with 11 bases between. This CDR3 is 15 amino acids long. The CDR3 spells CASSTKPNSYNEQFF. CDR3 coding DNA: TGTGCCAGCAGCACTAAGCCCAACTCCTACAATGAGCAGTTCTTC. The entire variable domain, with the rest obtained from reference TRBV7-9 and TRBJ2-1, is as follows: DTGVSQNPRHKITKRGQNVTFRCDPISEHNRLYWYRQTLGQGPEFLTYFQNEAQLEKSRLLSDRFSAERPKGSFSTLEIQRTEQGDSAMYLCASSTKPNSYNEQFFGPGTRLTVL.

V and J are TRBV11-2 and TRBJ2-7; TRBD2 agrees at 7 bases. The CDR3 has 17 amino acids. Germline CDR1 is SGHAT and CDR2 is FQNNGV. Losses at the gene ends were 1 base for V and 0 bases for J; bases not matched to a gene: 9. The CDR3 reads CASSLASGVPPSYEQYF. In nucleotides, the CDR3 is TGTGCCAGCAGCTTAGCGAGCGGGGTACCTCCCTCCTACGAGCAGTACTTC.

The chain joins TRBV12-3 or TRBV12-4 to TRBJ2-7; maybe TRBD1 (5 bases). V was pared by 6 bases and J by 8 bases, with 14 bases between. This CDR3 is 12 amino acids long. Written as DNA, the CDR3 is TGTGCCAGCAGCCCGACTCAGGGTAAGCAGTACTTC. Amino acid sequence: CASSPTQGKQYF.

Turning to this clone: The sample has other DNA sequences that encode this CDR3 too. The chain carries TRBV10-3 and TRBJ1-1; tentative D call: TRBD1 (5 bases). Trimming shortened V by 3 bases and J by 1 base, and 6 bases separated the two germline ends. Looked up from germline, CDR1 is ENHRY and CDR2 is SYGVKD. The CDR3 is 13 amino acids. The CDR3 nucleotides read TGTGCCATCAGTGAAACAGGGAACACTGAAGCTTTCTTT. Its protein is CAISETGNTEAFF.

The chain joins TRBV3-1 (or the pseudogene TRBV3-2) to TRBJ1-2; no definite D call. The V gene lost 4 bases and the J gene lost 10 bases, with 10 bases spanning the gap. The germline V gene has CDR1 LGHDT and CDR2 YNNKEL (reference sequence). This CDR3 is built from 11 residues. CDR3 sequence: CASSRRLIYTF. The CDR3, as DNA: TGTGCCAGCAGCCGGCGACTGATCTACACCTTC.

This clone was observed a single time. The rearrangement links TRBV6-5 to TRBJ2-2, with D possibly being TRBD1 (5 bases). CDR1 and CDR2 from the germline V gene are MNHEY and SVGAGI. The CDR3 runs 15 residues. Trimming removed 9 bases at V and 6 bases at J, with 20 bases between. CDR3 sequence reads: CASNPSGPPAGELFF. In DNA, the CDR3 is TGTGCCAGTAACCCCTCAGGGCCACCGGCCGGGGAGCTGTTTTTT.

The chain couples TRBV2 to TRBJ1-2; D gene unclear. Looked up from germline, CDR1 is SNHLY and CDR2 is FYNNEI. V gave up 7 bases and J gave up 7 bases, with 16 bases separating them. This CDR3 has 13 residues. CDR3 loop: CASIPGLGSGYTF. For the CDR3, the DNA is TGTGCCAGCATCCCGGGGTTAGGCTCTGGCTACACCTTC.

V gene TRBV5-1 combines with J gene TRBJ1-2; D may be TRBD1 (5 bases). The CDR3 is made up of 14 amino acids. Looked up from germline, CDR1 is SGHRS and CDR2 is YFSETQ. V lost 3 bases and J 8 bases, leaving 17 bases between the germline ends. The CDR3 coding sequence is TGCGCCAGCAGCTACGGGGACGGGGGTCGAGGCTACACCTTC. It encodes CASSYGDGGRGYTF. Full variable domain (missing parts from reference TRBV5-1 and TRBJ1-2): KAGVTQTPRYLIKTRGQQVTLSCSPISGHRSVSWYQQTPGQGLQFLFEYFSETQRNKGNFPGRFSGRQFSNSRSEMNVSTLELGDSALYLCASSYGDGGRGYTFGSGTRLTVV.

Points on this clone: The junction differs from germline at one of its ends, possibly a read error. This chain uses TRBV2 with TRBJ2-1; TRBD1 agrees at 8 bases. CDR3 length: 14 residues. From germline, CDR1 is SNHLY and CDR2 FYNNEI. CDR3 amino acids: CASNPGGGQGLDLF. The CDR3 DNA sequence: TGTGCCAGCAACCCTGGCGGCGGACAGGGATTAGATCTCTTC.

The V and J genes are TRBV6-2 or TRBV6-3 and TRBJ2-2; TRBD2 aligns across 8 bases. Germline trimming cut 5 bases from V and 4 bases from J; bases unmatched to any gene: 3. Germline-derived CDR1 and CDR2 are MNHEY and SVGEGT. The CDR3 contains 14 residues. Here the CDR3 DNA reads TGTGCCAGCAGTCGGGGGGGCTCCACCGGGGAGCTGTTTTTT. Amino acids: CASSRGGSTGELFF.

This chain's CDR3 is CASSSRDRDSNQPQHF. The CDR3 nucleotides read TGTGCCAGCAGCTCCCGGGACAGGGATAGCAATCAGCCCCAGCATTTT. The chain has TRBV7-8 and TRBJ1-5; 9 bases are a match to TRBD1. Per the germline V gene, CDR1 is SGHVS and CDR2 is FQNEAQ. V lost 4 bases to trimming and J lost 0 bases; unmatched junction nucleotides: 4. The CDR3 spans 16 residues.

CDR3 in DNA: TGTGCCAGTAGTACTTTAACATTACCAACTAATGAAAAACTGTTTTTT. This encodes CASSTLTLPTNEKLFF. The chain links TRBV19 to TRBJ1-4; D not certain. V dropped 4 bases and J dropped 0 bases, with 12 bases sitting between them. The CDR3 consists of 16 residues. The germline gives CDR1 LNHDA, CDR2 SQIVND (reference sequence).

The J gene is TRBJ1-2, the V gene TRBV4-3; 9 nucleotides match TRBD1. The CDR3 runs to 16 residues. The germline V gene has CDR1 LGHNA and CDR2 YSLEER. The J segment lost 2 bases and the V segment lost 1 base, leaving 5 bases of the junction unmatched. CDR3 sequence: CASSQGTGGRNYGYTF. The CDR3 DNA follows: TGCGCCAGCAGCCAAGGTACAGGGGGCCGAAACTATGGCTACACCTTC.

This chain connects TRBV4-1 to TRBJ1-5; 9 bases agree with TRBD1. The J segment lost 3 bases and the V segment lost 6 bases, leaving 6 bases of the junction unmatched. CDR3 length: 15 amino acids. CDR1 is MGHRA, CDR2 YSYEKL, per germline. Here the CDR3 reads CASRPWTGVNQPQHF. The CDR3 DNA is TGCGCCAGCAGACCATGGACAGGGGTCAATCAGCCCCAGCATTTT.

The chain has TRBV12-5 and TRBJ1-1; TRBD1 matches 9 bases. This CDR3 has 16 amino acids. V gave up 1 base and J gave up 0 bases; unmatched junction bases: 3. CDR1 and CDR2 from the germline V gene are LGHNT and FRNRAP. Here the CDR3 reads CASGLAGTGMNTEAFF. In DNA, the CDR3 is TGTGCTAGTGGTTTGGCCGGGACAGGGATGAACACTGAAGCTTTCTTT.

The chain links TRBV29-1 to TRBJ2-1; unclear D gene. CDR3 length equals 17 residues. In germline, CDR1 is SQVTM, CDR2 ANQGSEA. The ends were cut back, 6 bases at V and 0 bases at J, with 21 bases in the middle. The CDR3: CSVTPSPPLSSYNEQFF. CDR3 coding DNA: TGCAGCGTCACCCCGAGTCCGCCCCTGAGCTCCTACAATGAGCAGTTCTTC.

The CDR3 sequence is CASSLEATGLYEQYF. The CDR3 nucleotides read TGCGCCAGCAGCCTCGAAGCGACAGGGCTCTACGAGCAGTACTTC. The rearrangement links TRBV4-3 to TRBJ2-7, with TRBD1 identical over 7 bases. CDR3 length: 15 residues. Germline V lookup: CDR1 LGHNA, CDR2 YSLEER. Trimming at V came to 4 bases and at J to 3 bases, leaving 9 bases not matched to a gene.

This clone was counted a few times. The chain has TRBV19 and TRBJ1-1, with TRBD1 as a possible D gene (5 bases). This CDR3 contains 14 residues. The V and J ends lost 6 bases and 4 bases respectively, with 15 bases between them. Germline V gene sequence: CDR1 LNHDA, CDR2 SQIVND (reference sequence). Here the CDR3 DNA reads TGTGCCAGTAGCCTGGGAAGGGGAACCACTGAAGCTTTCTTT. This translates into CASSLGRGTTEAFF.